The 14 T cell receptor beta chains below all came from one sample that was sequenced in a study of CD8 T cells in Susac syndrome. With random hexamers, 0.5 to 1 ug RNA was reverse transcribed. TCRdb used MiXCR to reprocess the immunoSEQ multiplex PCR reads, holding one entry per CDR3 protein. The repertoire holds 100,000 or so distinct CDR3 sequences, about 93% seen once, with about 0.3% in the top ten. Sequencing was carried out using CD4+ T cells from PBMCs. Receptor source: a human donor with Susac syndrome.

The rearrangement links TRBV20-1 to TRBJ2-4, with 7 bases identical to TRBD1. Germline V gene lookup returns CDR1 DFQATT and CDR2 SNEGSKA (reference sequence). The CDR3 sequence is 14 residues long. The J segment lost 8 bases and the V segment lost 6 bases, leaving 13 bases of the junction unmatched. For the CDR3, the DNA is TGCAGTGCCCCAGGGGGAAGAGGTGTAGACATTCAGTACTTC. It yields the protein CSAPGGRGVDIQYF.

The chain is built from TRBV29-1 and TRBJ2-6; 8 nucleotides align to TRBD2. CDR3 size: 14 residues. Germline V gives CDR1 SQVTM, CDR2 ANQGSEA. The ends lost 6 bases at V and 2 bases at J; junction bases unmatched: 3. CDR3 region: CSVLLAAGANVLTF. In DNA form, the CDR3 reads TGCAGCGTGCTACTAGCGGCTGGGGCCAACGTCCTGACTTTC.

The chain employs TRBV6-1 and TRBJ2-6; no definite D call. CDR1 and CDR2 from the germline V gene are MNHNS and SASEGT. Trimming removed 4 bases at V and 2 bases at J, with 9 bases between. This CDR3 contains 15 residues. The chain's CDR3 is CASSVSVAGANVLTF. CDR3 bases: TGTGCCAGCAGTGTCTCGGTGGCTGGGGCCAACGTCCTGACTTTC.

J is TRBJ1-4 and V is TRBV4-1, with D maybe TRBD1 (5 bases). Germline V CDR1 and CDR2: MGHRA, YSYEKL. The CDR3 length is 15 residues. Trimming removed 0 bases at V and 4 bases at J, with 9 bases between. As DNA, the CDR3 is TGCGCCAGCAGCCAAGAGGGACGGCTTAATGAAAAACTGTTTTTT. Translation gives CASSQEGRLNEKLFF.

This rearrangement joins TRBV10-3 to TRBJ1-4; D remains ambiguous. Trimming removed 2 bases at V and 4 bases at J, with 5 bases between. Germline V gene sequence: CDR1 ENHRY, CDR2 SYGVKD. The CDR3 length is 13 residues. CDR3 region: CAISEGFNEKLFF. In DNA form, the CDR3 reads TGTGCCATCAGTGAGGGCTTTAATGAAAAACTGTTTTTT.

The gene calls are TRBV7-2 and TRBJ2-3, with D unclear. This CDR3 has 15 amino acids. CDR1 is SGHTA, CDR2 FQGNSA, per germline. Trimming pared 4 bases from V and 0 bases from J, leaving 11 bases between. DNA for the CDR3: TGTGCCAGCAGCTACAGTATTTCTAGCACAGATACGCAGTATTTT. As protein: CASSYSISSTDTQYF.

The chain is built from TRBV5-1 and TRBJ2-3; D ambiguous. Deletions cut 5 bases from V and 0 bases from J, with 10 bases between. Looked up from germline, CDR1 is SGHRS and CDR2 is YFSETQ. The CDR3 covers 14 residues. The CDR3 DNA is TGCGCCAGCAGTCGGCAGAGAAGCACAGATACGCAGTATTTT. Translation gives CASSRQRSTDTQYF.

The chain joins TRBV28 to TRBJ2-1; D assignment may be TRBD1 or TRBD2 (5 bases each). The length of the CDR3 is 14 residues. V was clipped by 10 bases and J by 0 bases, with 13 bases between them. The germline CDR1 and CDR2 sequences are MDHEN and SYDVKM. This CDR3 reads CANKGTDSYNEQFF. The CDR3 nucleotides read TGTGCCAACAAAGGGACGGACTCCTACAATGAGCAGTTCTTC.

The rearrangement joins TRBV20-1 to TRBJ2-2, with D tentatively TRBD1 (6 bases). Germline V CDR1 and CDR2: DFQATT, SNEGSKA (reference sequence). This CDR3 contains 15 residues. Here the CDR3 reads CGTSGHRPVTGELFF. In nucleotides, the CDR3 is TGCGGGACATCCGGACATCGTCCGGTTACCGGGGAGCTGTTTTTT.

The chain combines TRBV20-1 with TRBJ1-5; TRBD1 agrees at 7 bases. V dropped 6 bases and J dropped 6; count of bases not matched to a gene: 5. The CDR3 has 12 amino acids. The germline V gene has CDR1 DFQATT and CDR2 SNEGSKA (reference sequence). The CDR3 here is CSAETGRQPQHF. The CDR3 region has the DNA TGCAGTGCGGAGACAGGGCGTCAGCCCCAGCATTTT.

This chain joins TRBV14 and TRBJ2-4; possible D gene TRBD1, 5 bases. The germline CDR1 and CDR2 sequences are SGHDN and FVKESK. The V end lost 1 base, the J end lost 1 base, and 14 bases lay between the germline ends. The CDR3 is 17 amino acids. The chain's CDR3 is CASSQAGRAAAKNIQYF. The CDR3 coding sequence is TGTGCCAGCAGCCAAGCAGGGCGCGCGGCGGCCAAAAACATTCAGTACTTC.

The rearrangement links TRBV4-3 to TRBJ2-3; 10 nucleotides align to TRBD2. This CDR3 region has 15 residues. The trim removed 3 bases at V and 7 bases at J, leaving 7 bases unmatched. CDR1 is LGHNA and CDR2 is YSLEER in the germline V gene. In DNA form, the CDR3 reads TGCGCCAGCAGCCAGCGGACTAGCGGAGGTCATACGCAGTATTTT. Translated, it gives CASSQRTSGGHTQYF.

The V and J genes are TRBV7-3 and TRBJ2-1; 10 bases are a match to TRBD2. J gave up 4 bases and V 5 bases, and 8 bases lay outside the gene matches. The CDR3 is 16 amino acids. The germline CDR1 and CDR2 sequences are SGHTA and FQGTGA. As DNA, the CDR3 is TGTGCCAGCAGCCCTCGGCCTAGCGGGAGATACAATGAGCAGTTCTTC. The encoded protein is CASSPRPSGRYNEQFF.

The gene calls are TRBV28 and TRBJ2-1; D is undetermined. The CDR3 runs 13 residues. Germline CDR1 and CDR2: MDHEN and SYDVKM. The V gene lost 7 bases and the J gene lost 6 bases, with 13 bases spanning the gap. CDR3 loop: CASNLDGVNEQFF. The CDR3 DNA follows: TGTGCCAGCAATCTGGATGGCGTCAATGAGCAGTTCTTC.